This T cell receptor (beta chain) was sequenced for a study of memory CD4+ T cells and cytomegalovirus serostatus. The data were produced by immunoSEQ multiplex PCR, yet TCRdb's version contains in-frame clones alone and is incomplete. The sample carries around 57,000 clones, roughly 75% recorded once. To note about this clone: Antigen specificity is unknown.

Germline assignment: CDR1 SGHNT and CDR2 YENEEA. The CDR3 extends over 13 amino acids. The V and J ends lost 1 base and 6 bases respectively, with 9 bases between them. Findings and caveats of the study: CD4+ memory repertoires contained about two fifths of the 164 reported CMV TCRbeta sequences.

Single viable CD3+CD4+CD8-CD45RO+ cells were sorted as the memory CD4+ T cells. The J gene is TRBJ1-1, the V gene TRBV11-3, with D maybe TRBD1 (5 bases). The sequence was collected from an adult in good health and CMV-seronegative. Some clones in this sample may be carry-over from other donors' samples. The sequencing input was memory CD4+ T cells from blood. In DNA, the CDR3 is TGTGCCAGCAGCTTAGTGGCGGGGGCTGAAGCTTTCTTT. It yields the protein CASSLVAGAEAFF.